Listed here is a single T cell receptor (beta chain). Profiled with immunoSEQ multiplex PCR; TCRdb holds only in-frame clones, not every one. The sample has 180,000 or so clones, just under 95% seen once. The sample originates from a study of control samples from healthy donors and cancer patients. The germline gives CDR1 SGHVS, CDR2 FNYEAQ. V lost 1 base and J 4 bases, leaving 5 bases between the germline ends. CDR3 size: 13 residues. The TCR originated in a woman aged 55-75 years in good health. The chain uses TRBV7-6 and TRBJ1-5; D ambiguous. The sequenced material came from blood. Here the CDR3 DNA reads TGTGCCAGCAGCTTAGAACGGAATCAGCCCCAGCATTTT. It translates to CASSLERNQPQHF.